This TCR beta chain was documented in a study of T cells in Graves' hyperthyroidism and ophthalmopathy. Exclusion criteria comprised uncontrolled infection, other autoimmune disease, pregnancy or lactation. Trimming cost V 5 bases and J 3 bases, with 7 bases left between them. This CDR3 comprises 11 residues. Germline-derived CDR1 and CDR2 are GTSNPN and SVGIG (reference sequence). RNA transcripts yielded amplified TCR beta CDR3 regions. Initially, a first-round RT-PCR of the TCR CDR3 employed the HTBI primer set. TCRdb analysed the multiplex PCR reads with MiXCR anew, one entry per CDR3 protein. The repertoire holds 530,000 or so distinct CDR3 sequences, more than 15% seen once, with 15% to 20% in the top ten. This clonotype was counted at least ten times.

This chain links TRBV30 with TRBJ1-1, with D uncertain. This receptor was taken from a woman aged 18-29 years with Graves' ophthalmopathy. The sequenced material came from blood. DNA for the CDR3: TGTGCCTGGGACATCTACACTGAAGCTTTCTTT. Protein: CAWDIYTEAFF. The full variable domain, its missing parts supplied by reference TRBV30 and TRBJ1-1, is SQTIHQWPATLVQPVGSPLSLECTVEGTSNPNLYWYRQAAGRGLQLLFYSVGIGQISSEVPQNLSASRPQDRQFILSSKKLLLSDSGFYLCAWDIYTEAFFGQGTRLTVV.